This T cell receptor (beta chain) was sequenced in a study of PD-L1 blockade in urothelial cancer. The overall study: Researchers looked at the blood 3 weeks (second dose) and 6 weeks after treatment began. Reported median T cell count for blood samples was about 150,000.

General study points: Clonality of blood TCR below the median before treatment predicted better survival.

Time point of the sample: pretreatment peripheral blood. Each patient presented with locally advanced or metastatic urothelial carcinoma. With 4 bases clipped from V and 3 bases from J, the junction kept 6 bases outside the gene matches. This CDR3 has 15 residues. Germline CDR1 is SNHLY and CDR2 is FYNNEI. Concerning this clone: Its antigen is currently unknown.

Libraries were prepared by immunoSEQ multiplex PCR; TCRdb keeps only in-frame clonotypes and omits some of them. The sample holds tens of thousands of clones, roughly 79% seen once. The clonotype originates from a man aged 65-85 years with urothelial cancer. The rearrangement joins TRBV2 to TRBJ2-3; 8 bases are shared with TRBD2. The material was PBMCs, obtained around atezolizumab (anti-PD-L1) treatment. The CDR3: CASSAGGAGTDTQYF. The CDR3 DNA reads TGTGCCAGCAGTGCGGGAGGGGCAGGAACAGATACGCAGTATTTT.